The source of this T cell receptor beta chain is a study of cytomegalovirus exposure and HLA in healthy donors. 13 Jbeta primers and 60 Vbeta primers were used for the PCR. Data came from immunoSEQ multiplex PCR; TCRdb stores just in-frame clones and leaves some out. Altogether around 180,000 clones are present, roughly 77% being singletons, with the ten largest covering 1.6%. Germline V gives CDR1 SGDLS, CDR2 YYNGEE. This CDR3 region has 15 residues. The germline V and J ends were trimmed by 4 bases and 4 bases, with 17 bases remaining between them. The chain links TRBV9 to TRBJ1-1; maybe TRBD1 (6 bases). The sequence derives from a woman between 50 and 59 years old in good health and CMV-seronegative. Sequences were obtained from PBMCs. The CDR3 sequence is CASSPHIGGATEAFF. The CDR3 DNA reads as TGTGCCAGCAGCCCCCATATAGGGGGGGCCACTGAAGCTTTCTTT.